Each of the 17 T cell receptor beta chains below was sequenced from the same sample in a study of cytomegalovirus exposure and HLA in healthy donors. PCR was performed using 60 Vbeta and 13 Jbeta primers. Measured with immunoSEQ multiplex PCR; TCRdb has only the in-frame clones, and not every one. The table includes approximately 69,000 clones, 70% to 80% detected once. Sequencing was performed on PBMCs. The receptors were sampled from a man aged 18 to 29 in good health and CMV-seronegative.

The chain uses TRBV30 and TRBJ2-1; perhaps TRBD2 as D (7 bases). This CDR3 spans 14 amino acids. V was shortened by 2 bases and J by 5 bases, with 13 bases between the two germline ends. Germline lookup yields CDR1 GTSNPN and CDR2 SVGIG (reference sequence). Here the CDR3 DNA reads TGTGCCTGGAGTTGGGGAGGGGGGGACAATGAGCAGTTCTTC. Protein sequence: CAWSWGGGDNEQFF. The complete variable domain, with remaining parts taken from reference TRBV30 and TRBJ2-1, reads SQTIHQWPATLVQPVGSPLSLECTVEGTSNPNLYWYRQAAGRGLQLLFYSVGIGQISSEVPQNLSASRPQDRQFILSSKKLLLSDSGFYLCAWSWGGGDNEQFFGPGTRLTVL.

The chain is built from TRBV6-4 and TRBJ2-3, with 15 bases identical to TRBD2. The CDR3 runs 15 residues. Trimming removed 2 bases from V and 6 bases from J; junction bases left unmatched: 0. Germline CDR1 reads MRHNA; CDR2 reads SNTAGT. The CDR3 loop reads CASSDGTSGGDTQYF. CDR3 nucleotides: TGTGCCAGCAGTGACGGGACTAGCGGGGGGGATACGCAGTATTTT.

This chain joins TRBV4-2 and TRBJ2-7, with 8 bases identical to TRBD2. This CDR3 region has 13 residues. Looked up from germline, CDR1 is LGHNA and CDR2 is YNFKEQ. V lost 4 bases to trimming and J lost 6 bases; unmatched junction nucleotides: 5. The CDR3 here is CASSPPGGGEQYF. The CDR3 DNA is TGTGCCAGCAGCCCCCCCGGGGGGGGCGAGCAGTACTTC.

V usage is TRBV7-3 and J usage is TRBJ1-2, with D possibly matching TRBD1 (6 bases). CDR3 length: 13 amino acids. V was cut by 2 bases and J by 4 bases, with 8 bases left in between. Germline CDR1 SGHTA, CDR2 FQGTGA. This chain's CDR3 is CASSLGGAYGYTF. The DNA of the CDR3 is TGTGCCAGCAGCTTAGGGGGGGCCTATGGCTACACCTTC.

This sequence joins TRBV21-1 and TRBJ1-5; the table names TRBD1, a call not compared with the DNA. TRBV21-1 is an annotated pseudogene. The CDR3 contains 20 residues. This CDR3 is CASRILLGQGSGYSNQPQHF. As DNA, the CDR3 is TGTGCCAGCAGGATTTTGCTGGGACAGGGGTCTGGGTATAGCAATCAGCCCCAGCATTTT.

In regard to this clone: At one boundary the junction diverges from the germline segment, which might be a read error. The chain combines TRBV27 with TRBJ1-1, with D perhaps matching TRBD1 (6 bases). Germline CDR1 reads MNHEY; CDR2 reads SMNVEV (reference sequence). The CDR3 is 14 residues long. For the CDR3, the DNA is TGTGCCAGCAGTTTCCTGGGACAAAACACTGAAACTTTCTTT. Residues: CASSFLGQNTETFF.

This clone was counted a single time. V is TRBV19 and J is TRBJ2-7, with 9 bases lining up with TRBD2. The CDR3 extends over 19 amino acids. Germline CDR1 is LNHDA and CDR2 is SQIVND (reference sequence). Trimming took 0 bases from V and 4 from J; bases not matched to a gene: 16. The CDR3 sequence: CASSIEVFGLAGIGYEQYV. The CDR3 nucleotides are TGTGCCAGTAGTATAGAGGTTTTCGGGCTAGCGGGAATAGGATACGAGCAGTACGTC.

V gene TRBV9 combines with J gene TRBJ1-1, with D possibly matching TRBD1 (5 bases). Germline CDR1 is SGDLS and CDR2 is YYNGEE. V was clipped by 4 bases and J by 5 bases, with 12 bases between them. The CDR3 totals 13 residues. In nucleotides, the CDR3 is TGTGCCAGCAGCCCCAGGGTTTGGACTGAAGCTTTCTTT. Protein: CASSPRVWTEAFF.

J is TRBJ1-6 and V is TRBV4-3, with TRBD1 identical over 7 bases. The CDR3 sequence is 15 residues long. Unmatched junction bases numbered 7, after V lost 5 bases and J lost 6 bases. Germline V lookup: CDR1 LGHNA, CDR2 YSLEER. The DNA of the CDR3 is TGCGCCAGCAGCGCCCGGGACAGCACTAATTCACCCCTCCACTTT. This gives the protein CASSARDSTNSPLHF.

This clone has only one observation. The chain carries TRBV6-5 and TRBJ1-2; D remains unclear. Per the germline V gene, CDR1 is MNHEY and CDR2 is SVGAGI. The CDR3 is 13 residues long. The V gene lost 7 bases and the J gene lost 0 bases, with 9 bases spanning the gap. The CDR3 loop is CASTRTANYGYTF. The CDR3 DNA is TGTGCCAGCACCAGAACAGCTAACTATGGCTACACCTTC.

This clone was picked up a small number of times. The chain combines TRBV28 with TRBJ1-2; 7 bases are shared with TRBD1. The junction had 8 bases not matched to a gene; V was cut back by 7 bases and J by 3 bases. CDR3 length: 14 amino acids. Germline lookup yields CDR1 MDHEN and CDR2 SYDVKM. The CDR3, as DNA: TGTGCCAGCACCTTGACAGGGAGCGACTATGGCTACACCTTC. This translates into CASTLTGSDYGYTF.

V and J are TRBV4-1 and TRBJ1-3; D might be TRBD1 (5 bases). V lost 4 bases and J lost 0, with 16 bases in between. Per germline, CDR1 MGHRA and CDR2 YSYEKL. The CDR3 covers 17 residues. The CDR3 DNA reads TGCGCCAGCAGCCGCGGGGGACTGGTAACCTCTGGAAACACCATATATTTT. Its translation is CASSRGGLVTSGNTIYF.

The rearrangement links TRBV6-5 to TRBJ2-1, with 8 bases aligning to TRBD1. J was trimmed by 3 bases and V by 6 bases; bases with no gene match: 7. The CDR3 covers 15 residues. Germline V lookup: CDR1 MNHEY, CDR2 SVGAGI. CDR3 DNA: TGTGCCAGCAGAAAGGACAGGGACCTCTACAATGAGCAGTTCTTC. Amino acids: CASRKDRDLYNEQFF.

This sequence joins TRBV9 and TRBJ2-7, with 10 bases that match TRBD2. This CDR3 has 15 amino acids. V lost 4 bases to trimming and J lost 2 bases; unmatched junction nucleotides: 6. Germline V CDR1 and CDR2: SGDLS, YYNGEE. CDR3 protein: CASSRSGGRPYEQYF. CDR3 bases: TGTGCCAGCAGCCGTAGCGGGGGGCGGCCCTACGAGCAGTACTTC.

The rearrangement joins TRBV9 to TRBJ2-1, with D possibly being TRBD2 (6 bases). Per germline, CDR1 SGDLS and CDR2 YYNGEE. V dropped 0 bases and J dropped 2 bases, with 15 bases sitting between them. The CDR3 totals 17 residues. This chain's CDR3 is CASSVDGGIATYNEQFF. For the CDR3, the DNA is TGTGCCAGCAGCGTAGATGGGGGGATAGCGACCTACAATGAGCAGTTCTTC.

The chain links TRBV6-5 to TRBJ2-5; D unclear. V lost 6 bases and J 5 bases, leaving 10 bases between the germline ends. The CDR3 runs to 12 residues. Germline CDR1 and CDR2: MNHEY and SVGAGI. In DNA form, the CDR3 reads TGTGCCAGCAGCCTCGAGAGGGAGACCCAGTACTTC. It codes for CASSLERETQYF.

This clone showed up just a few times. This chain connects TRBV4-1 to TRBJ2-5; 7 nucleotides agree with TRBD2. The CDR3 is 15 amino acids. Germline trimming cut 2 bases from V and 0 bases from J; bases unmatched to any gene: 3. From germline, CDR1 is MGHRA and CDR2 YSYEKL. The CDR3 DNA is TGCGCCAGCAGCCAACGACTAGCAAACCAAGAGACCCAGTACTTC. It codes for CASSQRLANQETQYF.